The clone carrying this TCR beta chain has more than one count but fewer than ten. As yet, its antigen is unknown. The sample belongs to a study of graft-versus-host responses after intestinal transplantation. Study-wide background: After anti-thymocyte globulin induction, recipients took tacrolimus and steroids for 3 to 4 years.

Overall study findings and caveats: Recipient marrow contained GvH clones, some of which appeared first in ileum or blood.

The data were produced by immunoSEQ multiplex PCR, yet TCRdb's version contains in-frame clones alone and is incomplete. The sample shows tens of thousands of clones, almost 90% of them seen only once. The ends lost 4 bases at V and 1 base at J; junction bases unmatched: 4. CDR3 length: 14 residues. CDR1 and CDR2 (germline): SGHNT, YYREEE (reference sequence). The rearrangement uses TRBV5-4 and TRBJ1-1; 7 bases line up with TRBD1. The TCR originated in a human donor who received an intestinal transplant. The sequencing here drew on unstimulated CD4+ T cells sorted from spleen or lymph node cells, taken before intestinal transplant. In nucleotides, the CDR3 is TGTGCCAGCAGCCGGGACAGATCGAACACTGAAGCTTTCTTT. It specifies CASSRDRSNTEAFF. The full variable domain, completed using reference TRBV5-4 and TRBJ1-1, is ETGVTQSPTHLIKTRGQQVTLRCSSQSGHNTVSWYQQALGQGPQFIFQYYREEENGRGNFPPRFSGLQFPNYSSELNVNALELDDSALYLCASSRDRSNTEAFFGQGTRLTVV.